Here is one T cell receptor beta chain with its context. This specimen comes from a study of T cell responses to AZD1222 COVID-19 vaccine. Produced via immunoSEQ multiplex PCR; TCRdb's table is partial and in-frame only. Among approximately 170,000 clones listed, around 93% were seen once. The TCR was taken from an adult in good health. Here the sequenced sample was peripheral blood, taken on day 0 of AZD1222 vaccination.

CDR3 DNA: TGTGCCAGCAGCCAAGATGAGTCGACCGGGGTCCTTGCTTTCTTT. Its translation: CASSQDESTGVLAFF. The chain combines TRBV4-2 with TRBJ1-1, with no clear D. Germline CDR1 is LGHNA and CDR2 is YNFKEQ. The CDR3 is made up of 15 amino acids. V lost 0 bases and J lost 11, with 19 bases in between.